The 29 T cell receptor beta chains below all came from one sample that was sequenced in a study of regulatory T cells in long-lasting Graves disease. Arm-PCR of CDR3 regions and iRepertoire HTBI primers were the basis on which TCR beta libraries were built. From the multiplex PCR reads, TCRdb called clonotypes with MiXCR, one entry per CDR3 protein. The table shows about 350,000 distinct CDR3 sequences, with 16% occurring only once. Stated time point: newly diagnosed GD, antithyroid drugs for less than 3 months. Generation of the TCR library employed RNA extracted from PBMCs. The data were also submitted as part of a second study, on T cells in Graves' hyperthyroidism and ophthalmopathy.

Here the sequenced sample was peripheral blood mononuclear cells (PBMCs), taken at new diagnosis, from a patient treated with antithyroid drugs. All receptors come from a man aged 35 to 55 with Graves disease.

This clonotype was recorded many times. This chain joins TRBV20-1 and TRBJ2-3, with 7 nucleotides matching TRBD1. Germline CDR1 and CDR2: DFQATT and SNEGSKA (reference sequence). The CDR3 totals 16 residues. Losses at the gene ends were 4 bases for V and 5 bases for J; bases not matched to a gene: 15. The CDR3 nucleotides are TGCAGTGCTAAGATACCCATAGGGGGCAGGGGAGATACGCAGTATTTT. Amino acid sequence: CSAKIPIGGRGDTQYF.

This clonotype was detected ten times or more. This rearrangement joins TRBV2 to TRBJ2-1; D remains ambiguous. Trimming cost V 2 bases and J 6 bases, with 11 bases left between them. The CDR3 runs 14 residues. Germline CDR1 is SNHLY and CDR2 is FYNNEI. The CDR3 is CASSESLWVNEQFF. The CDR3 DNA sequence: TGTGCCAGCAGTGAATCTCTCTGGGTCAATGAGCAGTTCTTC. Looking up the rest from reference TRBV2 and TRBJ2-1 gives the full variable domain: EPEVTQTPSHQVTQMGQEVILRCVPISNHLYFYWYRQILGQKVEFLVSFYNNEISEKSEIFDDQFSVERPDGSNFTLKIRSTKLEDSAMYFCASSESLWVNEQFFGPGTRLTVL.

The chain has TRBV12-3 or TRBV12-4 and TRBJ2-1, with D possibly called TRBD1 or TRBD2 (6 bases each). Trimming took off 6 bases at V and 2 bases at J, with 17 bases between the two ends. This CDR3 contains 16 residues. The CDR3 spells CASSKARGPPYNEQFF. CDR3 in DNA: TGTGCCAGCAGCAAAGCCCGGGGGCCTCCCTACAATGAGCAGTTCTTC.

The CDR3: CASSLNFQGNNSPLHF. Written as DNA, the CDR3 is TGTGCCAGCAGCTTAAATTTCCAGGGGAATAATTCACCCCTCCACTTT. The chain is built from TRBV7-2 and TRBJ1-6; D may be TRBD1 (6 bases). This CDR3 is 16 amino acids long. Germline values: CDR1 SGHTA, CDR2 FQGNSA. The V end lost 2 bases, the J end lost 5 bases, and 13 bases lay between the germline ends. Looking up the rest from reference TRBV7-2 and TRBJ1-6 gives the full variable domain: GAGVSQSPSNKVTEKGKDVELRCDPISGHTALYWYRQSLGQGLEFLIYFQGNSAPDKSGLPSDRFSAERTGGSVSTLTIQRTQQEDSAVYLCASSLNFQGNNSPLHFGNGTRLTVT.

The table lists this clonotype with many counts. CDR3 region: CASNRPTSGGALTSYNEQFF. In DNA form, the CDR3 reads TGTGCCAGCAACAGACCCACTAGCGGGGGGGCCCTAACCTCATACAATGAGCAGTTCTTC. The chain recombines TRBV6-2 or TRBV6-3 with TRBJ2-1; 13 bases match TRBD2. Germline V gene data show CDR1 as MNHEY and CDR2 as SVGEGT. The CDR3 length is 20 residues. Unmatched junction bases numbered 19, after V lost 7 bases and J lost 4 bases.

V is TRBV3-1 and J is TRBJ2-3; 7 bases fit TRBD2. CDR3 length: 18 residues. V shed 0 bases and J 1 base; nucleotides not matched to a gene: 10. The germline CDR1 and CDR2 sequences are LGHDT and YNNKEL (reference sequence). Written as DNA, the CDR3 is TGTGCCAGCAGCCAAGAGAGCCCAACAAGCGGGGGCACAGATACGCAGTATTTT. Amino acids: CASSQESPTSGGTDTQYF.

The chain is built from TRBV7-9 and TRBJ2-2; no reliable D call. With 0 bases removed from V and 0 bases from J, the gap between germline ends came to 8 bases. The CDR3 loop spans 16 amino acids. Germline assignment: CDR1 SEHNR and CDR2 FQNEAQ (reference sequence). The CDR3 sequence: CASSLAPDANTGELFF. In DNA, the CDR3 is TGTGCCAGCAGCTTAGCTCCAGATGCGAACACCGGGGAGCTGTTTTTT.

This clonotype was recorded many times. CDR3 nucleotides: TGTGCCAGCAGTGAAGCGCTGGGGGGGGGTCAGCCCCAGCATTTT. Translation: CASSEALGGGQPQHF. V and J are TRBV2 and TRBJ1-5; tentative D call: TRBD1 (5 bases). Germline V gene lookup returns CDR1 SNHLY and CDR2 FYNNEI. V lost 0 bases, J lost 6 bases, and 12 bases lay in between. The CDR3 is 15 residues long.

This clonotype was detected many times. The DNA of the CDR3 is TGTGCCAGCTCATACTCGACAGGATCCCTTGGAAACACCATATATTTT. Protein product: CASSYSTGSLGNTIYF. J is TRBJ1-3 and V is TRBV18; D is possibly TRBD1 (6 bases). This CDR3 comprises 16 residues. Germline values: CDR1 KGHSH, CDR2 LQKENI. V lost 5 bases, J lost 3 bases, and 17 bases lay in between.

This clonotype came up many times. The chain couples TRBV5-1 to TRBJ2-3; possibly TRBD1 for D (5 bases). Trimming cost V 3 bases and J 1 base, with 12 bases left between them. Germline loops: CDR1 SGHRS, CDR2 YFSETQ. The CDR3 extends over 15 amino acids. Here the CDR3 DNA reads TGCGCCAGCAGCTCGGACAACCCACGCACAGATACGCAGTATTTT. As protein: CASSSDNPRTDTQYF.

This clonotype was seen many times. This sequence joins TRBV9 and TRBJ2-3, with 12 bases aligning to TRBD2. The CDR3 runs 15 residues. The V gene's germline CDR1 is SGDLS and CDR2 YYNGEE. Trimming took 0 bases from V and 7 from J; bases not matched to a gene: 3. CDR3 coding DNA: TGTGCCAGCAGCGTAGAGCTAGCGGGGGGGTATACGCAGTATTTT. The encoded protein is CASSVELAGGYTQYF.

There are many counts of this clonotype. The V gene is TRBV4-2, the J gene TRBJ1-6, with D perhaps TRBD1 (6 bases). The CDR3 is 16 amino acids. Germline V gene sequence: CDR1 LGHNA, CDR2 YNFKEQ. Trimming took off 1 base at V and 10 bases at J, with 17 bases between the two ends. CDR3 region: CASSQGVITGGSPLHF. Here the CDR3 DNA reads TGTGCCAGCAGCCAAGGTGTCATAACCGGGGGCTCACCCCTCCACTTT.

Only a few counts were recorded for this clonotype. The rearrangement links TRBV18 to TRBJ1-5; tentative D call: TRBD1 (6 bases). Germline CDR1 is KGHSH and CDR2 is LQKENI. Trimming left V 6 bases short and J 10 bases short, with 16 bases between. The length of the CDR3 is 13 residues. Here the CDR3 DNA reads TGTGCCAGCTCGCGTCGGGGGCTTGAACCCCAGCATTTT. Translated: CASSRRGLEPQHF.

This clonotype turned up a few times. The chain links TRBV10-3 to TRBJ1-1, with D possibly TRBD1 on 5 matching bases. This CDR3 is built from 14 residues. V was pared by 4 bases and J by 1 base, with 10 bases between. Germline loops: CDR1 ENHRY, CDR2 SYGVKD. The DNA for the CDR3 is TGTGCCATCAGTGCAAGAGGGGCGAACACTGAAGCTTTCTTT. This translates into CAISARGANTEAFF.

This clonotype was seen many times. The CDR3 protein is CASSSGQGIEQYF. The DNA of the CDR3 is TGCGCCAGCAGCTCCGGGCAAGGCATCGAGCAGTACTTC. The V call is TRBV5-1, the J call TRBJ2-7; D unresolved. V shed 3 bases and J shed 6 bases, with 13 bases lying between them. Germline V gene lookup returns CDR1 SGHRS and CDR2 YFSETQ. This CDR3 is 13 amino acids long.

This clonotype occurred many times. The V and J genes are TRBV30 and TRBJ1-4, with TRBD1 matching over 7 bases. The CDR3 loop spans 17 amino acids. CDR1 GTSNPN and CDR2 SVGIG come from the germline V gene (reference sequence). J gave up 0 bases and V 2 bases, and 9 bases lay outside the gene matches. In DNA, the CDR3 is TGTGCCTGGAGTCCGCGGACAGGTTTCGCAACTAATGAAAAACTGTTTTTT. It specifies CAWSPRTGFATNEKLFF. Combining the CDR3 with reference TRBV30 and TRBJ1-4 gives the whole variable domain SQTIHQWPATLVQPVGSPLSLECTVEGTSNPNLYWYRQAAGRGLQLLFYSVGIGQISSEVPQNLSASRPQDRQFILSSKKLLLSDSGFYLCAWSPRTGFATNEKLFFGSGTQLSVL.

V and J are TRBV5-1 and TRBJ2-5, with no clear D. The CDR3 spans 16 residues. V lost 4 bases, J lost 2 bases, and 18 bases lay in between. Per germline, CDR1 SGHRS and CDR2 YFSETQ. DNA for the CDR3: TGCGCCAGCAGCCGAGACTCTCGGACGGTACAAGAGACCCAGTACTTC. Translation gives CASSRDSRTVQETQYF.

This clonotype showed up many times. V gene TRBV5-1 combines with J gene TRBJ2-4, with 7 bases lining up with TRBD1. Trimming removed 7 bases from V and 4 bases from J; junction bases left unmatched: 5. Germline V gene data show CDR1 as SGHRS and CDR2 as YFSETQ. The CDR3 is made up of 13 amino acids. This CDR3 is CASSRDRKNIQYF. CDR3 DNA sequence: TGCGCCAGCTCCCGGGACAGAAAAAACATTCAGTACTTC.

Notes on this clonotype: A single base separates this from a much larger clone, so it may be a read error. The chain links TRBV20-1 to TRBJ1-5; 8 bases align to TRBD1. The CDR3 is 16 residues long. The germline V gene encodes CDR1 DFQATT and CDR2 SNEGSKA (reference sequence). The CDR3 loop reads CSARGGTGISNRPQHF. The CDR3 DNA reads TGCAGTGCTAGAGGGGGGACAGGTATTTCCAATCGGCCCCAGCATTTT.

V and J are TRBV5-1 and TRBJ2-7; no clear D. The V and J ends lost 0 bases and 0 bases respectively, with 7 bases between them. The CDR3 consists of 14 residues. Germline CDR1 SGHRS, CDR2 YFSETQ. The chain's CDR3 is CASSLVPGSYEQYF. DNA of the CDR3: TGCGCCAGCAGCTTGGTGCCCGGCTCCTACGAGCAGTACTTC.

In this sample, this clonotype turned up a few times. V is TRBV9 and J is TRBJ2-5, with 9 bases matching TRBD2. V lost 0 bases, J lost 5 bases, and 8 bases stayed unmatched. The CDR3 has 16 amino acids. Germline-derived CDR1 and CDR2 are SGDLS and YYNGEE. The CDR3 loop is CASSVGVAGARETQYF. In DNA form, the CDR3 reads TGTGCCAGCAGCGTAGGGGTAGCGGGGGCCCGGGAGACCCAGTACTTC.

The chain's CDR3 is CSAPKTPNQPQHF. The CDR3 coding sequence is TGCAGTGCACCAAAAACCCCCAATCAGCCCCAGCATTTT. The rearrangement links TRBV20-1 to TRBJ1-5; unclear D gene. CDR3 length: 13 amino acids. The V end was cut by 6 bases, the J end by 3 bases, with 12 bases between. Germline V lookup: CDR1 DFQATT, CDR2 SNEGSKA (reference sequence).

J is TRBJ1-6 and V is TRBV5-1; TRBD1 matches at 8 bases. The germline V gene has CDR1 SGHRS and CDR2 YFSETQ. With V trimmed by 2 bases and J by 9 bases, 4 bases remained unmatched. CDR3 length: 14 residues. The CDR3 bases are TGCGCCAGCAGCTTAAGGGACAGGACTTCACCCCTCCACTTT. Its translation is CASSLRDRTSPLHF. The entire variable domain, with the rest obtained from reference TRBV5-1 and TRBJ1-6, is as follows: KAGVTQTPRYLIKTRGQQVTLSCSPISGHRSVSWYQQTPGQGLQFLFEYFSETQRNKGNFPGRFSGRQFSNSRSEMNVSTLELGDSALYLCASSLRDRTSPLHFGNGTRLTVT.

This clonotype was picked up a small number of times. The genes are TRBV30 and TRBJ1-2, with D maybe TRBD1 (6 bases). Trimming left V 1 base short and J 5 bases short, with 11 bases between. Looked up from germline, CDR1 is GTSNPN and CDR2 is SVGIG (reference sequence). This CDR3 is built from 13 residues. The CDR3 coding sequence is TGTGCCTGGAGTGGGGGAAGGGGGTATGGCTACACCTTC. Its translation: CAWSGGRGYGYTF.

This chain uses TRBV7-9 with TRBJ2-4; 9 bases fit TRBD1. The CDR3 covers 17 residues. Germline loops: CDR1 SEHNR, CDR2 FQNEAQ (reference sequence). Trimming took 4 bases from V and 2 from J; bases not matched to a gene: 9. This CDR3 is CASSSPGQGWTKNIQYF. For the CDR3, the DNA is TGTGCCAGCAGCTCACCGGGACAGGGCTGGACCAAAAACATTCAGTACTTC.

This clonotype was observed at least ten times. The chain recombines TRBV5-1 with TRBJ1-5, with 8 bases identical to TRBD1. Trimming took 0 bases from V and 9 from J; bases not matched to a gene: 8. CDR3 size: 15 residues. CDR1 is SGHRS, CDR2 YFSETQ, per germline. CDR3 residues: CASSLGGQGQRPQHF. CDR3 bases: TGCGCCAGCAGCTTGGGTGGACAGGGACAGAGGCCCCAGCATTTT.

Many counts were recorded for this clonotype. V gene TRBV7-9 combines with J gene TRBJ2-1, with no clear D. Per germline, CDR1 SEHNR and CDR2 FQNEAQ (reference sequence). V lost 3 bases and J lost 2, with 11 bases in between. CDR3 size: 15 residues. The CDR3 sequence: CASSLWATAYNEQFF. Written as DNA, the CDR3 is TGTGCCAGCAGCTTGTGGGCTACGGCCTACAATGAGCAGTTCTTC.

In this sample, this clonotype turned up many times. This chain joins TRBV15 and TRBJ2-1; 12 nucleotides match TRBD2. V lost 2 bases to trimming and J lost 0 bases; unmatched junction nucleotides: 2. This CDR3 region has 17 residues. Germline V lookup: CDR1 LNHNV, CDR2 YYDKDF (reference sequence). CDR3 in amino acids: CATSRKLAGGSYNEQFF. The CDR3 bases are TGTGCCACCAGCAGAAAACTAGCGGGGGGCTCCTACAATGAGCAGTTCTTC.

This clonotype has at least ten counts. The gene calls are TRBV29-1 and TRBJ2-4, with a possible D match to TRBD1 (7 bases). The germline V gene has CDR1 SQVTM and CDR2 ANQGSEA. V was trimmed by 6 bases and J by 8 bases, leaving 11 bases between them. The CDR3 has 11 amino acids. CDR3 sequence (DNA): TGCAGCGTGGGCAGGGGGGACATTCAGTACTTC. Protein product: CSVGRGDIQYF. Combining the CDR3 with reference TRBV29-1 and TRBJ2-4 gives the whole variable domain SAVISQKPSRDICQRGTSLTIQCQVDSQVTMMFWYRQQPGQSLTLIATANQGSEATYESGFVIDKFPISRPNLTFSTLTVSNMSPEDSSIYLCSVGRGDIQYFGAGTRLSVL.